This TCR beta chain derives from a study of OX40 agonist ivuxolimab in advanced cancers. Study overall: The dose-escalation cohort had hepatocellular carcinoma, melanoma, renal cell or head and neck cancer. Mean age 60 years, range about 23 to 79; 82.7% male. Whole-study findings and limits: Dosing at 0.1 to 3.0 mg/kg was accompanied by clonal expansion of CD4+ and CD8+ blood T cells by week 6. The mean number of expanded clones was higher in CD8+ T cells than in CD4+.

A remark on this clone: Its antigen remains unknown.

The assay was immunoSEQ multiplex PCR, and TCRdb's table has in-frame clones only and misses some. The sample has tens of thousands of clones; 60% to 85% are singletons. CDR1 LGHNA and CDR2 YNFKEQ come from the germline V gene. V gave up 3 bases and J gave up 0 bases, with 12 bases separating them. This CDR3 contains 15 residues. This sequence originates from an adult with an advanced solid tumor such as melanoma, head and neck, liver or kidney cancer. The sequencing here drew on CD4+ or CD8+ T cells sorted from blood, taken in a trial of the OX40 agonist ivuxolimab. The chain combines TRBV4-2 with TRBJ2-7; D ambiguous. CDR3 loop: CASSQARGSSYEQYF. DNA for the CDR3: TGTGCCAGCAGCCAGGCCCGCGGCAGCTCCTACGAGCAGTACTTC.